This TCR beta chain appears in the sequencing data of a study of blood T cell repertoires in COVID-19. Study overall: Italy, Spain and the United States were the sources of the convalescent and acute COVID-19 samples. From T cells, B-cell-depleted T cells, or PBMCs came the material, which was cDNA or gDNA.

The germline V gene has CDR1 LNHDA and CDR2 SQIVND (reference sequence). Losses at the gene ends were 10 bases for V and 8 bases for J; bases not matched to a gene: 9. This CDR3 has 13 residues. Assay used: immunoSEQ multiplex PCR; TCRdb lists only in-frame clones, some missing. Among more than 300,000 clones listed, about 83% were seen once. The chain uses TRBV19 and TRBJ1-4, with 8 bases fitting TRBD1. The receptor comes from a woman between 50 and 59 years old with acute or convalescent COVID-19. Sequencing input: peripheral blood. CDR3 in amino acids: CATQDRVGEKLFF. CDR3 bases: TGTGCCACCCAGGACAGGGTTGGAGAAAAACTGTTTTTT.